This T cell receptor (beta chain) originates from a study of CD8 T cells in ankylosing spondylitis. The study's findings and limits: Disease-associated clones were CD8+ and fairly uncommon in peripheral blood. According to the report, clones linked to the disease were significantly enriched in matched synovial fluid samples taken from ankylosing spondylitis patients. Both synovial fluid and blood in reactive arthritis had previously been reported to carry some motif variants. Ankylosing spondylitis blood appeared to carry a characteristic TCR beta motif of roughly 8 highly homologous variants.

This clonotype was counted a few times. Its antigen is not identified. Each CDR3 protein gets one entry after TCRdb re-called the 5' RACE reads with MiXCR. Found here are 200,000 to 250,000 distinct CDR3 sequences, roughly 10% of them singletons; the top ten hold approximately 6.6%. With 3 bases clipped from V and 8 bases from J, the junction kept 4 bases outside the gene matches. CDR1 and CDR2 from the germline V gene are MNHEY and SMNVEV (reference sequence). This CDR3 contains 14 residues. This clonotype originated in a male donor with ankylosing spondylitis or in good health (not recorded which). The rearrangement joins TRBV27 to TRBJ2-1, with 10 nucleotides matching TRBD1. The sample comprised blood, either unsorted or a sorted T cell fraction (not recorded which). CDR3 DNA sequence: TGTGCCAGCAGTTTGGTGACAGGGGGCGATGAGCAGTTCTTC. Its translation: CASSLVTGGDEQFF.